Listed here are 8 T cell receptor beta chains from one sample, sequenced in a study of vaccination effects on CD4 cells after COVID-19. These TCRs' antigens remain unknown. Sequencing followed a ViraFEST assay step that expanded antigen-specific CD4+ T cells with viral peptide pools. Cells that had been cultured for less than 13 days were the source of isolated CD4+ T cells. Prior SARS-CoV-2 infection was absent in the vaccine recipients, as shown by negative nucleocapsid antibodies. Repertoires were generated with immunoSEQ multiplex PCR, while TCRdb's copy carries only in-frame clones and drops some. The data contain around 68,000 clones, about 80% of them singletons. Sequenced material: CD4+ T cells from PBMCs cultured with SARS-CoV-2 spike peptides, taken before COVID-19 vaccination. The receptor source for this set is a human donor who received a COVID-19 vaccine.

V and J are TRBV6-2 or TRBV6-3 and TRBJ2-5; possibly TRBD1 or TRBD2 for D (5 bases each). Trimming pared 4 bases from V and 5 bases from J, leaving 17 bases between. The germline V gene encodes CDR1 MNHEY and CDR2 SVGEGT. This CDR3 has 15 amino acids. The CDR3 DNA sequence: TGTGCCAGCAGTTCCTGGGACCCGGGGCGGGAGACCCAGTACTTC. Translating it yields CASSSWDPGRETQYF.

J is TRBJ1-1 and V is TRBV29-1; no reliable D call. The CDR3 is 13 residues long. The V end lost 3 bases, the J end lost 1 base, and 9 bases lay between the germline ends. Germline values: CDR1 SQVTM, CDR2 ANQGSEA. CDR3 amino acids: CSVDYGGNTEAFF. CDR3 bases: TGCAGCGTTGATTATGGCGGGAACACTGAAGCTTTCTTT.

The V call is TRBV4-2, the J call TRBJ2-3, with D unresolved. The V and J ends lost 1 base and 1 base respectively, with 12 bases between them. The CDR3 contains 16 residues. Germline V gene lookup returns CDR1 LGHNA and CDR2 YNFKEQ. Here the CDR3 reads CASSQGTGLRTDTQYF. The CDR3 DNA is TGTGCCAGCAGCCAAGGAACGGGCCTTCGCACAGATACGCAGTATTTT.

V is TRBV18 and J is TRBJ2-5; D is ambiguous. Deletions cut 1 base from V and 4 bases from J, with 10 bases between. The germline V gene has CDR1 KGHSH and CDR2 LQKENI. This CDR3 region has 14 residues. DNA for the CDR3: TGTGCCAGCTCACCACGGGTTGGCGGAGAGACCCAGTACTTC. Amino acid sequence: CASSPRVGGETQYF.

The V and J genes are TRBV5-5 and TRBJ1-2; the D is unclear. Per the germline V gene, CDR1 is SGHKS and CDR2 is YYEKEE (reference sequence). This CDR3 is 12 amino acids long. V was clipped by 1 base and J by 8 bases, with 9 bases between them. DNA for the CDR3: TGTGCCAGCAGCTTGTTTCTTGGGGGCTACACCTTC. It specifies CASSLFLGGYTF.

Regarding this clone: This same CDR3 is encoded by further DNA sequences in the sample. The gene calls are TRBV19 and TRBJ1-5, with a weak D call TRBD1 (6 bases). The CDR3 length is 12 residues. Trimming shortened V by 6 bases and J by 5 bases, and 8 bases separated the two germline ends. Looked up from germline, CDR1 is LNHDA and CDR2 is SQIVND (reference sequence). The CDR3 loop reads CASSRGYQPQHF. The CDR3 DNA sequence: TGTGCCAGTAGCAGGGGCTATCAGCCCCAGCATTTT.

J is TRBJ2-1 and V is TRBV2, with TRBD1 matching over 9 bases. The junction had 11 bases not matched to a gene; V was cut back by 5 bases and J by 12 bases. Per the germline V gene, CDR1 is SNHLY and CDR2 is FYNNEI. The CDR3 sequence is 14 residues long. The chain's CDR3 is CASSTPGQGSLQFF. The CDR3 DNA reads as TGTGCCAGCAGTACCCCGGGACAGGGCTCTCTGCAGTTCTTC.

The J gene is TRBJ2-3, the V gene TRBV7-3; 7 bases align to TRBD1. Germline lookup yields CDR1 SGHTA and CDR2 FQGTGA. CDR3 length equals 16 residues. The ends lost 2 bases at V and 2 bases at J; junction bases unmatched: 7. The CDR3 sequence: CASSLVGTDNTDTQYF. The CDR3 bases are TGTGCCAGCAGCTTAGTCGGGACAGATAACACAGATACGCAGTATTTT.